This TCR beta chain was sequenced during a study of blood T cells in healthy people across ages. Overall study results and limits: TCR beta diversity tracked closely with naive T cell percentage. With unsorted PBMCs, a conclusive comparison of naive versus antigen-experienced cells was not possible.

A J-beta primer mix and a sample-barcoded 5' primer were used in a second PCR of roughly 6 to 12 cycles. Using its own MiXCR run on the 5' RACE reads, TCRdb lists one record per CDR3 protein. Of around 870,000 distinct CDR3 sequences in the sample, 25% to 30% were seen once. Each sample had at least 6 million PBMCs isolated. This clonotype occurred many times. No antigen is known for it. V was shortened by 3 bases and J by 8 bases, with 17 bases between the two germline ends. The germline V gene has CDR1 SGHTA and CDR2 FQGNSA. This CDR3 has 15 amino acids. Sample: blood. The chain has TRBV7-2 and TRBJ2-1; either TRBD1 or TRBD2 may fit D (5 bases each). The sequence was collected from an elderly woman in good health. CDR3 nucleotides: TGTGCCAGCAGCTTCACCGGGACGGGGCTGGATGAGCAGTTCTTC. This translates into CASSFTGTGLDEQFF.